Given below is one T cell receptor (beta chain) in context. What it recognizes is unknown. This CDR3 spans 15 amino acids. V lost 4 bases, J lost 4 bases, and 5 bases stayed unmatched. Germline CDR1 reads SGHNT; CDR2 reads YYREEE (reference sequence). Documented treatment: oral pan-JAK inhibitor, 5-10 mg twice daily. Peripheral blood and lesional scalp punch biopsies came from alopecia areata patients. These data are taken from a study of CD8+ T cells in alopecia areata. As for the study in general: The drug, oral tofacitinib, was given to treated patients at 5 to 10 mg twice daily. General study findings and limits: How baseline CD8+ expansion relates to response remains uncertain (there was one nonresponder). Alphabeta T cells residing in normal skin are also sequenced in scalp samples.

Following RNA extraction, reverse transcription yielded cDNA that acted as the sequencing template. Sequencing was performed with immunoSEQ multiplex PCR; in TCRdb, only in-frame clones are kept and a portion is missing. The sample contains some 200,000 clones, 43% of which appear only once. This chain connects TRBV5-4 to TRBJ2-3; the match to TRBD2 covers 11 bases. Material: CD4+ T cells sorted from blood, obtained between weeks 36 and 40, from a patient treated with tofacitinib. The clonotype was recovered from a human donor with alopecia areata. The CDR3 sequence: CASSRLAGLSDTQYF. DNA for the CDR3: TGTGCCAGCAGCCGACTAGCGGGACTTTCAGATACGCAGTATTTT.